This T cell receptor (beta chain) was captured by sequencing in a study of blood T cell repertoires in COVID-19. Study overall: COVID-19 samples from acute and convalescent phases originated in the United States, Italy and Spain. PBMCs, B-cell-depleted T cells, or T cells were the source of the cDNA or gDNA that made up the material.

TCRdb's table, derived via immunoSEQ multiplex PCR, lists solely in-frame clones and lacks some. The sample includes 200,000 to 250,000 clones, 85% to 90% of them seen just once. This CDR3 is 15 amino acids long. The V segment lost 1 base and the J segment 5 bases; nucleotides outside the gene matches: 8. Germline V gene data show CDR1 as MNHEY and CDR2 as SMNVEV (reference sequence). Two negative PCRs, clearance, or symptom resolution characterized the recovered Cohort 3 donors. This sequence joins TRBV27 and TRBJ2-7, with 7 bases that match TRBD2. The sample consisted of PBMCs or T cells enriched from blood (not recorded which). The receptor was isolated from a man aged 25-45 years who had recovered from COVID-19. The CDR3 is CASSLYAGVKDEQYF. Here the CDR3 DNA reads TGTGCCAGCAGTTTATATGCGGGAGTCAAAGACGAGCAGTACTTC.